The 28 T cell receptor beta chains given below trace back to one sample, sequenced in a study of neoadjuvant anti-PD-1 for oral cavity cancer. Clones were sequenced by immunoSEQ multiplex PCR, and TCRdb holds only the in-frame ones, with some missing. The data hold 11,000 to 15,000 clones, with 65% to 85% observed a single time. The sample's time point: after neoadjuvant nivolumab, at surgical resection. Here the sequenced sample was PBMCs, taken after nivolumab (anti-PD-1) treatment. Receptor source: a person aged 35-79 years with oral cavity squamous cell carcinoma.

The V gene is TRBV2, the J gene TRBJ1-3; D remains unclear. V lost 0 bases and J 2 bases, leaving 20 bases between the germline ends. This CDR3 region has 19 residues. Germline-derived CDR1 and CDR2 are SNHLY and FYNNEI. CDR3 loop: CASSEALGMEANTGNTIYF. CDR3 coding DNA: TGTGCCAGCAGTGAAGCGCTTGGGATGGAGGCCAATACTGGAAACACCATATATTTT.

V is TRBV2 and J is TRBJ2-5, with 12 bases lining up with TRBD2. Germline lookup yields CDR1 SNHLY and CDR2 FYNNEI. J lost 4 bases, V lost 6 bases, and 12 bases had no gene match. CDR3 length equals 17 residues. The CDR3 loop is CASRGLAGIHRGETQYF. CDR3 bases: TGTGCCAGCAGAGGACTAGCGGGAATACACCGGGGAGAGACCCAGTACTTC.

The rearrangement uses TRBV4-1 and TRBJ1-2; 7 bases match TRBD1. The length of the CDR3 is 14 residues. Trimming cost V 4 bases and J 2 bases; bases outside gene matches: 4. Per germline, CDR1 MGHRA and CDR2 YSYEKL. CDR3 amino acids: CASSPRDSNYGYTF. In DNA, the CDR3 is TGCGCCAGCAGCCCGAGGGACAGCAACTATGGCTACACCTTC.

This clone was counted only a few times. The J gene is TRBJ2-2, the V gene TRBV10-3; 8 nucleotides line up with TRBD2. The trim removed 10 bases at V and 2 bases at J, leaving 9 bases unmatched. CDR3 length: 15 residues. Germline V gene lookup returns CDR1 ENHRY and CDR2 SYGVKD. The DNA for the CDR3 is TGTGCCACCCGAGGGGTAGCGGGAAACACCGGGGAGCTGTTTTTT. Translation gives CATRGVAGNTGELFF.

The J gene is TRBJ1-5, the V gene TRBV19; D perhaps matches TRBD1 (5 bases). This CDR3 has 14 amino acids. Germline CDR1 is LNHDA and CDR2 is SQIVND (reference sequence). V lost 6 bases to trimming and J lost 3 bases, with 12 bases between them. The CDR3 here is CASSQGLFNQPQHF. For the CDR3, the DNA is TGTGCCAGTAGCCAGGGCCTCTTCAATCAGCCCCAGCATTTT.

The CDR3 DNA sequence: TGTGCCAGCAATGTCCTAGAGACCCAGTACTTC. Amino acids: CASNVLETQYF. This rearrangement joins TRBV6-1 to TRBJ2-5; no reliable D call. Trimming pared 7 bases from V and 4 bases from J, leaving 7 bases between. The CDR3 length is 11 residues. Germline loops: CDR1 MNHNS, CDR2 SASEGT.

The chain recombines TRBV18 with TRBJ1-2, with unresolved D. Deletions cut 2 bases from V and 0 bases from J, with 7 bases between. This CDR3 is 14 amino acids long. Germline CDR1 and CDR2: KGHSH and LQKENI. CDR3 sequence reads: CASSPGPTNYGYTF. CDR3 bases: TGTGCCAGCTCACCAGGACCGACTAACTATGGCTACACCTTC.

This sequence joins TRBV19 and TRBJ1-1, with D perhaps matching TRBD1 (5 bases). V was pared by 3 bases and J by 9 bases, with 14 bases between. The CDR3 covers 13 residues. Germline V gene sequence: CDR1 LNHDA, CDR2 SQIVND (reference sequence). In DNA, the CDR3 is TGTGCCAGTAGTATCCCCCGACAGCTCCAAGCTTTCTTT. Protein product: CASSIPRQLQAFF.

V is TRBV19 and J is TRBJ2-1, with 8 bases lining up with TRBD2. CDR1 LNHDA and CDR2 SQIVND come from the germline V gene (reference sequence). The CDR3 covers 14 residues. V lost 4 bases, J lost 7 bases, and 6 bases stayed unmatched. CDR3 loop: CASSTGAGVNEQFF. DNA of the CDR3: TGTGCCAGTAGTACGGGAGCGGGAGTTAATGAGCAGTTCTTC.

The V and J genes are TRBV6-1 and TRBJ1-5; D remains ambiguous. V was pared by 4 bases and J by 0 bases, with 4 bases between. Germline CDR1 MNHNS, CDR2 SASEGT. CDR3 size: 13 residues. The CDR3, as DNA: TGTGCCAGCAGTGTTAGTAGCAATCAGCCCCAGCATTTT. Protein: CASSVSSNQPQHF.

V usage is TRBV10-1 and J usage is TRBJ1-1; D gene unclear. The CDR3 has 15 amino acids. V was clipped by 5 bases and J by 2 bases, with 15 bases between them. Germline V gives CDR1 WNHNN, CDR2 SYGVQD (reference sequence). As DNA, the CDR3 is TGCGCCAGCAGTTTTCGAAAAGACCCAAACACTGAAGCTTTCTTT. Translating it yields CASSFRKDPNTEAFF.

This clone was seen more than once but under ten times. This chain joins TRBV30 and TRBJ1-5; no definite D call. The CDR3 sequence is 14 residues long. The germline gives CDR1 GTSNPN, CDR2 SVGIG (reference sequence). V shed 2 bases and J shed 6 bases, with 14 bases lying between them. In DNA, the CDR3 is TGTGCCTGGAGTTCTCTTGGGAGCGGTCAGCCCCAGCATTTT. Its translation: CAWSSLGSGQPQHF.

The CDR3 DNA reads TGTGCCTGGACCCGAGGCGGGTCTCGGGGGGCCAACGTCCTGACTTTC. Amino acids: CAWTRGGSRGANVLTF. This chain connects TRBV30 to TRBJ2-6; a weak D match, TRBD2 (5 bases). The V end lost 4 bases, the J end lost 4 bases, and 17 bases lay between the germline ends. The CDR3 consists of 16 residues. CDR1 is GTSNPN and CDR2 is SVGIG in the germline V gene (reference sequence).

This clone has a handful of counts. The chain links TRBV30 to TRBJ1-1; no clear D. There are 11 residues in the CDR3. Germline loops: CDR1 GTSNPN, CDR2 SVGIG (reference sequence). Trimming left V 8 bases short and J 2 bases short, with 9 bases between. CDR3 loop: CAHNANTEAFF. For the CDR3, the DNA is TGTGCCCATAACGCTAACACTGAAGCTTTCTTT.

Remarks on this clone: The same CDR3 is also encoded by other DNA sequences in this sample. The chain employs TRBV9 and TRBJ2-1; TRBD2 aligns across 8 bases. CDR1 is SGDLS and CDR2 is YYNGEE in the germline V gene. The CDR3 is 15 amino acids. The trim removed 0 bases at V and 2 bases at J, leaving 1 base unmatched. The CDR3 DNA reads TGTGCCAGCAGCGTAGAGGGACTAGCCTACAATGAGCAGTTCTTC. This translates into CASSVEGLAYNEQFF.

This clone was observed a few times. The chain carries TRBV19 and TRBJ1-4; D is unclear. V lost 3 bases and J lost 7, with 6 bases in between. The V gene's germline CDR1 is LNHDA and CDR2 SQIVND (reference sequence). This CDR3 is built from 12 residues. This CDR3 reads CASSMRVEKLFF. CDR3 sequence (DNA): TGTGCCAGTAGTATGCGGGTTGAAAAACTGTTTTTT.

This chain uses TRBV19 with TRBJ2-5; D gene uncertain. There are 12 residues in the CDR3. From germline, CDR1 is LNHDA and CDR2 SQIVND (reference sequence). V dropped 3 bases and J dropped 5 bases, with 7 bases sitting between them. The CDR3 region is CASSMNRETQYF. Written as DNA, the CDR3 is TGTGCCAGTAGTATGAATAGGGAGACCCAGTACTTC.

CDR3 nucleotides: TGTGCCAGCAGTGATAACAACTCCTACGAGCAGTACTTC. Translating it yields CASSDNNSYEQYF. The genes are TRBV6-1 and TRBJ2-7; no clear D gene. Germline CDR1 and CDR2: MNHNS and SASEGT. Trimming removed 3 bases at V and 0 bases at J, with 6 bases between. This CDR3 region has 13 residues.

The chain carries TRBV10-3 and TRBJ2-1; D is perhaps TRBD1 (5 bases). V was shortened by 2 bases and J by 1 base, with 12 bases between the two germline ends. The CDR3 is 16 amino acids. The germline V gene has CDR1 ENHRY and CDR2 SYGVKD. The CDR3 loop is CAISEIDSSSYNEQFF. The DNA of the CDR3 is TGTGCCATCAGTGAGATAGACAGTTCTTCCTACAATGAGCAGTTCTTC.

This chain uses TRBV25-1 with TRBJ2-1; D is possibly TRBD1 (5 bases). V gave up 2 bases and J gave up 4 bases, with 12 bases separating them. The CDR3 length is 15 residues. The germline CDR1 and CDR2 sequences are MGHDK and SYGVNS. CDR3 nucleotide sequence: TGTGCCAGCAGTGAAAGCAGGGTCCAATACAATGAGCAGTTCTTC. It codes for CASSESRVQYNEQFF.

The rearrangement uses TRBV7-3 and TRBJ2-5; D remains ambiguous. Trimming removed 5 bases at V and 5 bases at J, with 9 bases between. The CDR3 covers 12 residues. Germline lookup yields CDR1 SGHTA and CDR2 FQGTGA. CDR3 loop: CASSRAGETQYF. CDR3 in DNA: TGTGCCAGCAGCAGGGCCGGGGAGACCCAGTACTTC.

The chain recombines TRBV5-1 with TRBJ2-3; 11 nucleotides match TRBD2. Germline trimming cut 4 bases from V and 0 bases from J; bases unmatched to any gene: 1. Germline V gene lookup returns CDR1 SGHRS and CDR2 YFSETQ. There are 15 residues in the CDR3. The CDR3 sequence: CASSRTSGSTDTQYF. CDR3 sequence (DNA): TGCGCCAGCAGCAGGACTAGCGGGAGCACAGATACGCAGTATTTT.

The V call is TRBV30, the J call TRBJ2-3; TRBD2 matches 8 bases. The junction had 8 bases not matched to a gene; V was cut back by 4 bases and J by 5 bases. Germline loops: CDR1 GTSNPN, CDR2 SVGIG (reference sequence). The CDR3 totals 14 residues. CDR3 sequence reads: CAWNTGGRGDTQYF. In DNA, the CDR3 is TGTGCCTGGAATACGGGAGGGCGAGGAGATACGCAGTATTTT.

The CDR3 DNA sequence: TGTGCCAGCAGCTTGGCGGCCCCCCCTGAAAAACTGTTTTTT. Amino acids: CASSLAAPPEKLFF. The chain recombines TRBV7-9 with TRBJ1-4; D uncertain. The CDR3 loop spans 14 amino acids. V lost 3 bases and J 7 bases, leaving 12 bases between the germline ends. The V gene's germline CDR1 is SEHNR and CDR2 FQNEAQ (reference sequence).

The CDR3 bases are TGCGCCAGCAGCAGTCGACAGAAACAAGAGACCCAGTACTTC. Its protein product is CASSSRQKQETQYF. This chain joins TRBV5-1 and TRBJ2-5; possible D gene TRBD1, 5 bases. CDR3 length: 14 residues. CDR1 and CDR2 (germline): SGHRS, YFSETQ. V gave up 4 bases and J gave up 2 bases, with 12 bases separating them.

The chain couples TRBV5-1 to TRBJ2-7, with 7 nucleotides matching TRBD2. The CDR3 runs 15 residues. After removal of 4 bases from V and 2 bases from J, the junction contained 9 bases not matched to a gene. CDR1 and CDR2 (germline): SGHRS, YFSETQ. The CDR3 bases are TGCGCCAGCAGCCCGGAGGCTAGCGGTGCCTACGAGCAGTACTTC. Protein: CASSPEASGAYEQYF.

The chain couples TRBV2 to TRBJ2-2; weak D call: TRBD2 (6 bases). The CDR3 is made up of 15 amino acids. V was clipped by 3 bases and J by 2 bases, with 10 bases between them. Germline V CDR1 and CDR2: SNHLY, FYNNEI. Here the CDR3 DNA reads TGTGCCAGCAGTGAGGGACTCTTAAACACCGGGGAGCTGTTTTTT. The encoded protein is CASSEGLLNTGELFF.

The chain joins TRBV27 to TRBJ2-7, with 10 bases lining up with TRBD1. The CDR3 consists of 15 residues. V lost 6 bases to trimming and J lost 5 bases; unmatched junction nucleotides: 10. Per germline, CDR1 MNHEY and CDR2 SMNVEV (reference sequence). The CDR3 here is CASRPRGTGVDEQYF. The CDR3, as DNA: TGTGCCAGCAGGCCTCGGGGGACAGGGGTAGACGAGCAGTACTTC.